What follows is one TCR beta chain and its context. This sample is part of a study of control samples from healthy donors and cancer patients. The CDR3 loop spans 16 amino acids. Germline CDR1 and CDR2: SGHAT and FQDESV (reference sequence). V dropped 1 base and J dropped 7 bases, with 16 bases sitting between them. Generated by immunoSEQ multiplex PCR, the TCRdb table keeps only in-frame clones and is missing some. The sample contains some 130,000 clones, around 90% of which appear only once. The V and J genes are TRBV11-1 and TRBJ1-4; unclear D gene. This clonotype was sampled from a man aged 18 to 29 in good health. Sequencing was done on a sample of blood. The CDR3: CASSLVGLADPEKLFF. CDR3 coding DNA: TGTGCCAGCAGCTTAGTCGGTTTGGCAGATCCTGAAAAACTGTTTTTT.